Below are 21 T cell receptor beta chains sequenced from a single sample in a study of blood T cell repertoires in COVID-19. Method: immunoSEQ multiplex PCR; TCRdb's copy keeps in-frame clones and lacks some. The sample has 76,000 or so clones; around 85% are singletons. The specimen was peripheral blood. The receptors were gathered from an older man in a cohort sampled during active COVID-19.

CDR3 nucleotides: TGTGCCAGCAGCTTTGAGCGGGGGGGCGCCGGGGAGCTGTTTTTT. Protein sequence: CASSFERGGAGELFF. J is TRBJ2-2 and V is TRBV6-5; TRBD2 aligns across 10 bases. V lost 6 bases and J lost 6; bases outside the gene matches: 7. Germline CDR1 is MNHEY and CDR2 is SVGAGI. The CDR3 is made up of 15 amino acids.

The V and J genes are TRBV5-8 and TRBJ1-1, with D possibly matching TRBD1 (6 bases). V was trimmed by 4 bases and J by 3 bases, leaving 10 bases between them. This CDR3 region has 13 residues. The germline V gene encodes CDR1 SGHTS and CDR2 YDEGEE. Written as DNA, the CDR3 is TGTGCCAGCAGCCAAGGACAGCACACTGAAGCTTTCTTT. This translates into CASSQGQHTEAFF.

The J gene is TRBJ2-5, the V gene TRBV7-2, with 12 bases matching TRBD2. CDR1 and CDR2 (germline): SGHTA, FQGNSA. Losses at the gene ends were 5 bases for V and 5 bases for J; bases not matched to a gene: 9. The CDR3 runs 16 residues. The CDR3: CASSPGLAGPWETQYF. CDR3 bases: TGTGCCAGCAGCCCCGGACTAGCGGGACCTTGGGAGACCCAGTACTTC.

This clone appeared a few times. The V and J genes are TRBV18 and TRBJ2-3; 16 positions agree with TRBD2. Germline V gene data show CDR1 as KGHSH and CDR2 as LQKENI. The CDR3 is 17 amino acids. V gave up 5 bases and J gave up 5 bases; unmatched junction bases: 7. CDR3 amino acids: CASSAGTSGGAEDTQYF. The DNA of the CDR3 is TGTGCCAGCTCAGCGGGGACTAGCGGGGGGGCCGAAGATACGCAGTATTTT.

The V call is TRBV11-2, the J call TRBJ2-4; D uncertain. V was cut by 1 base and J by 5 bases, with 9 bases left in between. CDR1 is SGHAT and CDR2 is FQNNGV in the germline V gene. The CDR3 length is 14 residues. The chain's CDR3 is CASSLGQVENIQYF. CDR3 coding DNA: TGTGCCAGCAGCTTAGGGCAGGTCGAAAACATTCAGTACTTC.

This clone was recorded once. This chain joins TRBV2 and TRBJ2-1; D is unresolved. The CDR3 is 14 residues long. The V end was cut by 7 bases, the J end by 3 bases, with 13 bases between. CDR1 is SNHLY, CDR2 FYNNEI, per germline. CDR3 nucleotides: TGTGCCAGCACCAAGGAGAGTGACTACAATGAGCAGTTCTTC. Translating it yields CASTKESDYNEQFF.

The chain joins TRBV5-1 to TRBJ2-1; no reliable D call. Per germline, CDR1 SGHRS and CDR2 YFSETQ. CDR3 length: 13 amino acids. V lost 2 bases, J lost 7 bases, and 10 bases lay in between. CDR3 nucleotide sequence: TGCGCCAGCAGCTTTGGCCAGGCGAATGAGCAGTTCTTC. It is translated as CASSFGQANEQFF.

The genes are TRBV5-3 and TRBJ1-2; D unclear. TRBV5-3 is an ORF for which the function is uncertain. The CDR3 spans 15 residues. Between the trimmed V and J ends, which lost 3 bases and 2 bases, there was a span of 14 bases. The CDR3 DNA reads TGTGCCAGAAGCTCCCCGACACCCGAAAACTATGGCTACACCTTC. It translates to CARSSPTPENYGYTF.

The gene calls are TRBV27 and TRBJ1-1; 7 nucleotides line up with TRBD1. Per germline, CDR1 MNHEY and CDR2 SMNVEV (reference sequence). The CDR3 runs to 15 residues. V was pared by 4 bases and J by 5 bases, with 10 bases of the junction left unmatched. The CDR3 DNA sequence: TGTGCCAGCAGTTACTTACAGGGGCCCAAGACTGAAGCTTTCTTT. This encodes CASSYLQGPKTEAFF.

The chain combines TRBV6-6 with TRBJ1-2; 9 bases align to TRBD1. The germline gives CDR1 MNHNY, CDR2 SVGAGI (reference sequence). The CDR3 has 16 residues. With 5 bases clipped from V and 5 bases from J, the junction kept 12 bases outside the gene matches. The CDR3 spells CASSKLSGTGNYGYTF. The CDR3 bases are TGTGCCAGCAGTAAACTATCCGGGACAGGGAATTATGGCTACACCTTC.

The chain links TRBV4-2 to TRBJ2-2; 7 bases map to TRBD2. The germline CDR1 and CDR2 sequences are LGHNA and YNFKEQ. V was pared by 1 base and J by 5 bases, with 7 bases of the junction left unmatched. This CDR3 is built from 16 residues. The CDR3 region is CASSQGPAGSTGELFF. In DNA, the CDR3 is TGTGCCAGCAGCCAAGGCCCAGCGGGGAGTACCGGGGAGCTGTTTTTT.

The chain recombines TRBV5-5 with TRBJ1-1; D call uncertain. V was clipped by 5 bases and J by 7 bases, with 9 bases between them. Germline loops: CDR1 SGHKS, CDR2 YYEKEE (reference sequence). The CDR3 spans 11 residues. The CDR3 coding sequence is TGTGCCAGCAGTTCCGCAGGTGAAGCTTTCTTT. Translated, it gives CASSSAGEAFF.

The V and J genes are TRBV10-3 and TRBJ1-2; D not resolved. Per germline, CDR1 ENHRY and CDR2 SYGVKD. The CDR3 is 13 residues long. V was cut by 0 bases and J by 3 bases, with 5 bases left in between. The CDR3 reads CAISESADYGYTF. The CDR3 nucleotides read TGTGCCATCAGTGAGTCGGCGGACTATGGCTACACCTTC.

This clone was observed once. The gene calls are TRBV28 and TRBJ1-1, with a tentative D call TRBD1 (5 bases). The length of the CDR3 is 12 residues. The V end lost 6 bases, the J end lost 6 bases, and 11 bases lay between the germline ends. Germline assignment: CDR1 MDHEN and CDR2 SYDVKM. Here the CDR3 DNA reads TGTGCCAGCAGGATCAGGGCTTCTGAAGCTTTCTTT. Protein sequence: CASRIRASEAFF.

The chain links TRBV4-1 to TRBJ2-4; 10 bases fit TRBD2. Trimming removed 4 bases from V and 5 bases from J; junction bases left unmatched: 17. CDR1 and CDR2 from the germline V gene are MGHRA and YSYEKL. CDR3 length: 19 amino acids. The CDR3 protein is CASSLLTTMGTSAENIQYF. CDR3 sequence (DNA): TGCGCCAGCAGCCTACTCACCACTATGGGGACTAGCGCTGAAAACATTCAGTACTTC.

The J gene is TRBJ1-4, the V gene TRBV6-5; D remains unclear. The CDR3 sequence is 10 residues long. The germline CDR1 and CDR2 sequences are MNHEY and SVGAGI. V was shortened by 10 bases and J by 6 bases, with 6 bases between the two germline ends. Here the CDR3 DNA reads TGTGCCACCCAGGATGAAAAACTGTTTTTT. This sequence encodes CATQDEKLFF.

The chain carries TRBV6-5 and TRBJ2-1, with TRBD1 matching 9 bases. J was trimmed by 5 bases and V by 0 bases; bases with no gene match: 2. The CDR3 is made up of 15 amino acids. Germline V gene sequence: CDR1 MNHEY, CDR2 SVGAGI. In DNA form, the CDR3 reads TGTGCCAGCAGTTACTCCTGGACAGGGGACAATGAGCAGTTCTTC. As protein: CASSYSWTGDNEQFF.

The V gene is TRBV5-1, the J gene TRBJ1-4; 7 bases fit TRBD1. V was pared by 5 bases and J by 4 bases, with 5 bases of the junction left unmatched. The V gene's germline CDR1 is SGHRS and CDR2 YFSETQ. The CDR3 spans 14 residues. Here the CDR3 DNA reads TGCGCCAGCAGAACAGGACAGGTTAATGAAAAACTGTTTTTT. Translated: CASRTGQVNEKLFF.

The V call is TRBV15, the J call TRBJ1-2; weak D call: TRBD1 (6 bases). The V gene lost 0 bases and the J gene lost 4 bases, with 9 bases spanning the gap. Looked up from germline, CDR1 is LNHNV and CDR2 is YYDKDF (reference sequence). The CDR3 consists of 14 residues. The CDR3 protein is CATSRDGDTYGYTF. The CDR3 DNA is TGTGCCACCAGCAGAGATGGGGACACCTATGGCTACACCTTC.

The CDR3 region is CASSPTTGDYGYTF. For the CDR3, the DNA is TGTGCCAGCAGCCCGACGACAGGGGACTATGGCTACACCTTC. The chain joins TRBV7-9 to TRBJ1-2; 8 bases fit TRBD1. Germline-derived CDR1 and CDR2 are SEHNR and FQNEAQ (reference sequence). Losses at the gene ends were 5 bases for V and 3 bases for J; bases not matched to a gene: 5. The CDR3 covers 14 residues.

This rearrangement joins TRBV6-2 or TRBV6-3 to TRBJ2-5, with D perhaps matching TRBD2 (6 bases). Trimming removed 2 bases at V and 4 bases at J, with 14 bases between. This CDR3 is 15 amino acids long. From germline, CDR1 is MNHEY and CDR2 SVGEGT. CDR3 nucleotide sequence: TGTGCCAGCAGTTACGGACTATATGGCGGAGAGACCCAGTACTTC. It translates to CASSYGLYGGETQYF.